A single sample is the source of the 27 T cell receptor beta chains below, sequenced in a study of blood T cells in healthy people across ages. Primers used in a second PCR of about 6 to 12 cycles were a sample-barcoded 5' primer and a J-beta primer mix. TCRdb independently ran MiXCR on the 5' RACE reads; one entry per CDR3 protein. This sample carries roughly 730,000 distinct CDR3 sequences, about 61% of them seen once, and the ten largest clones take roughly 24%. Sequenced input: blood. These TCRs come from a man between 40 and 49 years old in good health.

The chain couples TRBV4-1 to TRBJ2-7; D may be TRBD1 (6 bases). Germline V gene data show CDR1 as MGHRA and CDR2 as YSYEKL. Trimming shortened V by 3 bases and J by 0 bases, and 15 bases separated the two germline ends. The CDR3 is 16 residues long. In DNA form, the CDR3 reads TGCGCCAGCAGCCAGTTCCCCGGGACACTCTCCTACGAGCAGTACTTC. Encoded protein: CASSQFPGTLSYEQYF.

The chain recombines TRBV27 with TRBJ1-2; no firm D call. Trimming left V 0 bases short and J 4 bases short, with 6 bases between. The length of the CDR3 is 13 residues. CDR1 is MNHEY and CDR2 is SMNVEV in the germline V gene (reference sequence). CDR3 loop: CASSLSAAYGYTF. The CDR3 DNA is TGTGCCAGCAGTTTATCCGCGGCCTATGGCTACACCTTC.

The gene calls are TRBV25-1 and TRBJ2-5; D not certain. There are 14 residues in the CDR3. The germline V gene encodes CDR1 MGHDK and CDR2 SYGVNS. V was clipped by 7 bases and J by 4 bases, with 16 bases between them. CDR3 sequence: CASTDRTLGETQYF. DNA for the CDR3: TGTGCCAGCACGGACCGAACCTTGGGAGAGACCCAGTACTTC.

The chain couples TRBV12-3 or TRBV12-4 to TRBJ2-1; 12 nucleotides match TRBD2. CDR3 size: 18 residues. The trim removed 5 bases at V and 0 bases at J, leaving 8 bases unmatched. CDR3 in amino acids: CASSLRTSGTSSYNEQFF. DNA for the CDR3: TGTGCCAGCAGTCTACGGACTAGCGGGACCAGCTCCTACAATGAGCAGTTCTTC.

This clonotype was recorded a few times. The V call is TRBV15, the J call TRBJ1-5, with D tentatively TRBD1 (5 bases). CDR3 length: 14 amino acids. Trimming took off 2 bases at V and 6 bases at J, with 11 bases between the two ends. In germline, CDR1 is LNHNV, CDR2 YYDKDF (reference sequence). The CDR3 nucleotides read TGTGCCACCAGCAGAAGCGAAGGGGTTCAGCCCCAGCATTTT. Translation gives CATSRSEGVQPQHF.

This clonotype has only a few counts. V and J are TRBV12-3 or TRBV12-4 and TRBJ2-7; no reliable D call. The length of the CDR3 is 14 residues. Trimming took off 5 bases at V and 2 bases at J, with 13 bases between the two ends. The CDR3 nucleotides are TGTGCCAGCAGTATGCGGCCACCCCCCTACGAGCAGTACTTC. It is translated as CASSMRPPPYEQYF.

The chain links TRBV25-1 to TRBJ1-2, with TRBD1 identical over 9 bases. V dropped 8 bases and J dropped 2; count of bases not matched to a gene: 6. CDR1 MGHDK and CDR2 SYGVNS come from the germline V gene. This CDR3 comprises 14 residues. The CDR3 DNA is TGTGCCAGCGATTCCGGGACAGGGAACTATGGCTACACCTTC. Translating gives CASDSGTGNYGYTF.

The V call is TRBV7-6, the J call TRBJ1-6; no firm D call. Per the germline V gene, CDR1 is SGHVS and CDR2 is FNYEAQ. The CDR3 spans 14 residues. V gave up 3 bases and J gave up 8 bases, with 11 bases separating them. The CDR3 DNA sequence: TGTGCCAGCAGCTTCGGAGGCTCGGATTCACCCCTCCACTTT. Its protein product is CASSFGGSDSPLHF.

This chain uses TRBV4-3 with TRBJ1-2, with 8 nucleotides matching TRBD1. Germline CDR1 reads LGHNA; CDR2 reads YSLEER. Trimming at V came to 0 bases and at J to 0 bases, leaving 3 bases not matched to a gene. This CDR3 region has 16 residues. The chain's CDR3 is CASSQDRTGSNYGYTF. The CDR3 nucleotides read TGCGCCAGCAGCCAAGATCGGACAGGGTCTAACTATGGCTACACCTTC.

The CDR3 coding sequence is TGTGCCAGCAGTTACTCGACCCCAGGGGGCCTCTTCTTAAACATTCAGTACTTC. This codes for CASSYSTPGGLFLNIQYF. V gene TRBV6-5 combines with J gene TRBJ2-4; 8 bases map to TRBD1. J lost 6 bases, V lost 0 bases, and 13 bases had no gene match. The V gene's germline CDR1 is MNHEY and CDR2 SVGAGI. The CDR3 extends over 18 amino acids.

This clonotype appeared many times. This sequence joins TRBV3-1 and TRBJ2-7; maybe TRBD2 (5 bases). Germline CDR1 reads LGHDT; CDR2 reads YNNKEL (reference sequence). This CDR3 has 12 residues. V gave up 4 bases and J gave up 7 bases, with 11 bases separating them. The CDR3 coding sequence is TGTGCCAGCAGCCGCGGACTTGGGGAGCAGTACTTC. This translates into CASSRGLGEQYF.

The rearrangement links TRBV20-1 to TRBJ2-7, with no clear D. Germline lookup yields CDR1 DFQATT and CDR2 SNEGSKA (reference sequence). The CDR3 spans 13 residues. V was cut by 0 bases and J by 2 bases, with 8 bases left in between. The CDR3 reads CSARDDQTYEQYF. In nucleotides, the CDR3 is TGCAGTGCTAGAGATGACCAGACCTACGAGCAGTACTTC.

This chain links TRBV20-1 with TRBJ2-4; either TRBD1 or TRBD2 may supply D (5 bases each). Near its end, the DNA agrees better with TRBJ2-7, so the J call may be wrong. Germline lookup yields CDR1 DFQATT and CDR2 SNEGSKA (reference sequence). The CDR3 extends over 14 amino acids. The CDR3 protein is CSAKGHGGSYEQYF. Written as DNA, the CDR3 is TGCAGTGCTAAAGGCCATGGGGGTTCTTACGAGCAGTACTTC.

V gene TRBV7-2 combines with J gene TRBJ2-5, with TRBD2 matching 14 bases. This CDR3 is built from 17 residues. With V trimmed by 5 bases and J by 4 bases, 9 bases remained unmatched. Germline-derived CDR1 and CDR2 are SGHTA and FQGNSA. CDR3 bases: TGTGCCAGCAGCCCCGGACTAGCGGGAGGTCACTTAGAGACCCAGTACTTC. This codes for CASSPGLAGGHLETQYF.

V and J are TRBV29-1 and TRBJ2-1; D perhaps matches TRBD2 (6 bases). Trimming shortened V by 7 bases and J by 5 bases, and 12 bases separated the two germline ends. CDR1 is SQVTM and CDR2 is ANQGSEA in the germline V gene. The CDR3 loop spans 12 amino acids. The DNA of the CDR3 is TGCAGCGCCCGGTGGAGGGACAATGAGCAGTTCTTC. It is translated as CSARWRDNEQFF.

The chain uses TRBV28 and TRBJ1-2; D is ambiguous. V lost 3 bases and J lost 6, with 14 bases in between. Germline-derived CDR1 and CDR2 are MDHEN and SYDVKM. CDR3 length equals 14 residues. The CDR3 DNA is TGTGCCAGCAGTTTTTTCGGGAGATCGGATGGCTACACCTTC. Its protein product is CASSFFGRSDGYTF.

This clonotype was observed a handful of times. The chain employs TRBV6-2 or TRBV6-3 and TRBJ1-6; D is unclear. Germline values: CDR1 MNHEY, CDR2 SVGEGT. Trimming stripped 6 bases from V and 6 bases from J, with 15 bases between. This CDR3 region has 15 residues. The CDR3 DNA is TGTGCCAGCAGCTTAAACAGACAACCTAATTCACCCCTCCACTTT. Protein: CASSLNRQPNSPLHF.

V and J are TRBV10-3 and TRBJ2-5; 9 bases are a match to TRBD2. The CDR3 runs to 16 residues. Unmatched junction bases numbered 4, after V lost 0 bases and J lost 2 bases. CDR1 and CDR2 (germline): ENHRY, SYGVKD. This CDR3 reads CAISESTAGGQETQYF. The CDR3 DNA follows: TGTGCCATCAGTGAGTCGACCGCGGGGGGGCAAGAGACCCAGTACTTC.

With regard to this clonotype: A read error may produce the germline difference seen at one junction end. The chain uses TRBV6-1 and TRBJ2-1; 7 bases align to TRBD2. CDR3 length: 14 residues. The V gene's germline CDR1 is MNHNS and CDR2 SASEGT. CDR3 nucleotide sequence: TGTGCCAGCCAACGGGAGGCCGCCTGGTATGAGCGGTTCTTC. Translation gives CASQREAAWYERFF.

The rearrangement uses TRBV6-1 and TRBJ2-3, with a weak D call TRBD1 (5 bases). The CDR3 has 12 residues. V gave up 10 bases and J gave up 4 bases, with 12 bases separating them. Germline V gene sequence: CDR1 MNHNS, CDR2 SASEGT. The CDR3 sequence is CAITRVADTQYF. As DNA, the CDR3 is TGTGCCATCACCAGGGTTGCAGATACGCAGTATTTT.

The CDR3 DNA reads TGTGCCAGCAGCCCCAACTTAGAGACCCAGTACTTC. This translates into CASSPNLETQYF. The chain is built from TRBV7-3 and TRBJ2-5; D is unclear. The V end lost 5 bases, the J end lost 4 bases, and 8 bases lay between the germline ends. CDR3 length: 12 residues. CDR1 SGHTA and CDR2 FQGTGA come from the germline V gene. Together with reference TRBV7-3 and TRBJ2-5, the CDR3 gives the full variable domain: GAGVSQTPSNKVTEKGKYVELRCDPISGHTALYWYRQSLGQGPEFLIYFQGTGAADDSGLPNDRFFAVRPEGSVSTLKIQRTERGDSAVYLCASSPNLETQYFGPGTRLLVL.

This clonotype was observed a single time. This chain joins TRBV9 and TRBJ1-1, with a possible D match to TRBD1 (5 bases). Germline V gene data show CDR1 as SGDLS and CDR2 as YYNGEE. This CDR3 spans 13 amino acids. Trimming stripped 3 bases from V and 4 bases from J, with 10 bases between. CDR3 sequence (DNA): TGTGCCAGCAGCGGAGCAGGGTCCACTGAAGCTTTCTTT. It codes for CASSGAGSTEAFF.

The gene calls are TRBV28 and TRBJ2-1; possible D gene TRBD2, 6 bases. Germline CDR1 is MDHEN and CDR2 is SYDVKM. The germline V and J ends were trimmed by 6 bases and 9 bases, with 15 bases remaining between them. CDR3 length equals 13 residues. The CDR3 loop reads CASREGGPGEQFF. As DNA, the CDR3 is TGTGCCAGCAGGGAAGGAGGGCCGGGTGAGCAGTTCTTC.

The chain recombines TRBV4-3 with TRBJ2-7; D possibly corresponds to TRBD2 (5 bases). The CDR3 spans 14 residues. Trimming removed 1 base at V and 3 bases at J, with 10 bases between. Germline V gene lookup returns CDR1 LGHNA and CDR2 YSLEER. The CDR3 sequence is CASSQGAGVYEQYF. DNA for the CDR3: TGCGCCAGCAGCCAAGGTGCCGGGGTCTACGAGCAGTACTTC.

The chain recombines TRBV4-1 with TRBJ1-2; 7 bases agree with TRBD1. The germline gives CDR1 MGHRA, CDR2 YSYEKL. With V trimmed by 0 bases and J by 4 bases, 14 bases remained unmatched. The CDR3 has 18 residues. The CDR3 DNA reads as TGCGCCAGCAGCCAAGAAGGGGGATCCGGGGACAGTGTCTATGGCTACACCTTC. Translating gives CASSQEGGSGDSVYGYTF.

V gene TRBV4-1 combines with J gene TRBJ2-3, with D perhaps TRBD2 (5 bases). This CDR3 spans 16 amino acids. V lost 0 bases and J 5 bases, leaving 15 bases between the germline ends. Looked up from germline, CDR1 is MGHRA and CDR2 is YSYEKL. CDR3 DNA sequence: TGCGCCAGCAGCCAAGAGAATAGCGTCGTCCGAGATACGCAGTATTTT. This encodes CASSQENSVVRDTQYF.

CDR3 sequence (DNA): TGTGCCAGCAGTTATCTTCGAAGTCAGGGGGCGGGTACTGAAGCTTTCTTT. Translated, it gives CASSYLRSQGAGTEAFF. The chain carries TRBV27 and TRBJ1-1; TRBD1 matches 8 bases. CDR1 and CDR2 (germline): MNHEY, SMNVEV (reference sequence). The CDR3 has 17 residues. The junction had 15 bases not matched to a gene; V was cut back by 4 bases and J by 5 bases.